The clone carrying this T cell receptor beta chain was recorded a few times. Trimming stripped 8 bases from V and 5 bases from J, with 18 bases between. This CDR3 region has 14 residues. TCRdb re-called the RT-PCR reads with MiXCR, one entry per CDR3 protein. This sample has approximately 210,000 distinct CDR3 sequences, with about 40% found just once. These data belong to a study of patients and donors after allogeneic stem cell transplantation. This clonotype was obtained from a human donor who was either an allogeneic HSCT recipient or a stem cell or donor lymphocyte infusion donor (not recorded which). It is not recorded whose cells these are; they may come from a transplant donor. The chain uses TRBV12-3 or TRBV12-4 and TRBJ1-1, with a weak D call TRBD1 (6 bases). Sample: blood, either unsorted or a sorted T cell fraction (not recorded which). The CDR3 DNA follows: TGTGCCAGCGCACCCGGAGGGGGGAGGACTGAAGCTTTCTTT. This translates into CASAPGGGRTEAFF.